This passage covers 19 T cell receptor beta chains from one sample sequenced in a study of cytomegalovirus exposure and HLA in healthy donors. Profiling relied on immunoSEQ multiplex PCR, and the TCRdb table lists in-frame clones only, not all of them. The sample shows over 110,000 clones, roughly four fifths of them seen only once. Sequencing was performed on PBMCs. The receptors come from a woman aged 25 to 39 in good health and CMV-seronegative.

CDR3: CASSSGDRGRNQPQHF. The CDR3 nucleotides read TGTGCCAGTAGTTCCGGGGACAGGGGACGCAATCAGCCCCAGCATTTT. The chain links TRBV19 to TRBJ1-5; 10 bases map to TRBD1. This CDR3 is 16 amino acids long. Germline lookup yields CDR1 LNHDA and CDR2 SQIVND (reference sequence). J was trimmed by 2 bases and V by 5 bases; bases with no gene match: 6.

The gene calls are TRBV5-1 and TRBJ2-1; D remains ambiguous. The CDR3 consists of 14 residues. Germline V CDR1 and CDR2: SGHRS, YFSETQ. Between the trimmed V and J ends, which lost 0 bases and 4 bases, there was a span of 8 bases. In nucleotides, the CDR3 is TGCGCCAGCAGCTTGGGGGCAGTTTACAATGAGCAGTTCTTC. This gives the protein CASSLGAVYNEQFF.

V and J are TRBV27 and TRBJ1-2; D perhaps matches TRBD1 (5 bases). Trimming left V 7 bases short and J 1 base short, with 22 bases between. CDR1 and CDR2 from the germline V gene are MNHEY and SMNVEV (reference sequence). CDR3 length equals 17 residues. The CDR3, as DNA: TGTGCCAGCACCCCCCGCGGGACGGAGAAACTTAACTATGGCTACACCTTC. This gives the protein CASTPRGTEKLNYGYTF.

The chain joins TRBV9 to TRBJ2-2; tentatively, D is TRBD2 (5 bases). V shed 4 bases and J shed 5 bases, with 15 bases lying between them. The CDR3 covers 15 residues. Germline-derived CDR1 and CDR2 are SGDLS and YYNGEE. Here the CDR3 reads CASSPRGVGTGELFF. The CDR3 nucleotides are TGTGCCAGCAGCCCTCGGGGTGTCGGGACCGGGGAGCTGTTTTTT.

V and J are TRBV5-1 and TRBJ2-7; 8 bases align to TRBD2. Trimming removed 3 bases from V and 1 base from J; junction bases left unmatched: 6. This CDR3 comprises 15 residues. Per germline, CDR1 SGHRS and CDR2 YFSETQ. Written as DNA, the CDR3 is TGCGCCAGCAGCTCCTTAGCGGGGCAATCCTACGAGCAGTACTTC. Protein: CASSSLAGQSYEQYF.

This chain's CDR3 is CASSFSTGDKAQYF. In nucleotides, the CDR3 is TGTGCCAGCAGCTTTTCAACAGGGGATAAGGCCCAGTACTTC. This chain links TRBV11-2 with TRBJ2-5; TRBD1 aligns across 7 bases. The CDR3 has 14 residues. CDR1 is SGHAT, CDR2 FQNNGV, per germline. Trimming took 3 bases from V and 9 from J; bases not matched to a gene: 10.

The chain is built from TRBV27 and TRBJ1-2; D gene unclear. Trimming took 0 bases from V and 8 from J, leaving 10 bases between them. The CDR3 loop spans 13 amino acids. CDR1 MNHEY and CDR2 SMNVEV come from the germline V gene (reference sequence). The CDR3 sequence: CASSLSPRLGYTF. CDR3 sequence (DNA): TGTGCCAGCAGTTTATCCCCTCGGTTGGGCTACACCTTC.

The chain joins TRBV18 to TRBJ1-1, with D perhaps TRBD1 (5 bases). Trimming pared 3 bases from V and 1 base from J, leaving 12 bases between. Germline V gene sequence: CDR1 KGHSH, CDR2 LQKENI. There are 15 residues in the CDR3. CDR3 coding DNA: TGTGCCAGCTCACCCGGGACGGGAGGGAACACTGAAGCTTTCTTT. It is translated as CASSPGTGGNTEAFF.

The chain recombines TRBV4-2 with TRBJ2-1, with no clear D. Germline CDR1 LGHNA, CDR2 YNFKEQ. This CDR3 contains 15 residues. With 1 base removed from V and 9 bases from J, the gap between germline ends came to 16 bases. The CDR3 region is CASSQARNDLGEQFF. The CDR3 DNA is TGTGCCAGCAGCCAAGCACGGAACGACTTAGGTGAGCAGTTCTTC.

The table lists this clone with a few counts. The chain joins TRBV19 to TRBJ2-7, with 8 bases identical to TRBD2. The germline V gene has CDR1 LNHDA and CDR2 SQIVND (reference sequence). V gave up 2 bases and J gave up 2 bases; unmatched junction bases: 8. The CDR3 sequence is 16 residues long. DNA of the CDR3: TGTGCCAGTAGTATATCCCCGGGACTAGGGGCCTACGAGCAGTACTTC. It codes for CASSISPGLGAYEQYF.

V is TRBV21-1 and J is TRBJ1-3; TRBD1, as called in the table, went unchecked against the DNA. TRBV21-1 is a pseudogene segment. CDR3 length: 19 residues. For the CDR3, the DNA is TGTGCCAGCAGACATTCCCCCGGTACCGACATACGCTCTGGAAACACCATATATTTT. Translating gives CASRHSPGTDIRSGNTIYF.

V and J are TRBV6-5 and TRBJ2-5; TRBD1 agrees at 9 bases. Germline CDR1 MNHEY, CDR2 SVGAGI. The CDR3 consists of 15 residues. With 6 bases clipped from V and 6 bases from J, the junction kept 11 bases outside the gene matches. The CDR3 sequence: CASRDNRGRIKTQYF. CDR3 bases: TGTGCCAGCAGAGATAACAGGGGGCGCATAAAGACCCAGTACTTC.

The genes are TRBV5-6 and TRBJ1-3; D remains ambiguous. V lost 0 bases and J 0 bases, leaving 7 bases between the germline ends. CDR1 and CDR2 from the germline V gene are SGHDT and YYEEEE. The CDR3 sequence is 15 residues long. The chain's CDR3 is CASSLGPNSGNTIYF. The CDR3, as DNA: TGTGCCAGCAGCTTGGGGCCGAACTCTGGAAACACCATATATTTT. The variable domain in full, with the rest retrieved from reference TRBV5-6 and TRBJ1-3, is DAGVTQSPTHLIKTRGQQVTLRCSPKSGHDTVSWYQQALGQGPQFIFQYYEEEERQRGNFPDRFSGHQFPNYSSELNVNALLLGDSALYLCASSLGPNSGNTIYFGEGSWLTVV.

This clone appeared once. J is TRBJ1-5 and V is TRBV6-1; D is unresolved. The germline CDR1 and CDR2 sequences are MNHNS and SASEGT. This CDR3 is built from 15 residues. V was trimmed by 4 bases and J by 0 bases, leaving 10 bases between them. This CDR3 is CASSATGASNQPQHF. CDR3 sequence (DNA): TGTGCCAGCAGTGCTACGGGAGCTAGCAATCAGCCCCAGCATTTT.

The chain links TRBV19 to TRBJ2-3; TRBD2 might be the D (5 bases). Germline V lookup: CDR1 LNHDA, CDR2 SQIVND (reference sequence). Trimming shortened V by 7 bases and J by 6 bases, and 11 bases separated the two germline ends. This CDR3 has 12 residues. This CDR3 reads CASNDRGDTQYF. CDR3 in DNA: TGTGCCAGTAACGACCGAGGGGATACGCAGTATTTT.

V gene TRBV19 combines with J gene TRBJ1-3; D is perhaps TRBD1 (5 bases). The germline gives CDR1 LNHDA, CDR2 SQIVND (reference sequence). Deletions cut 4 bases from V and 0 bases from J, with 16 bases between. The CDR3 has 17 residues. The CDR3 region is CASSTLRQTYSGNTIYF. The CDR3 nucleotides are TGTGCCAGTAGTACCCTCCGACAGACTTACTCTGGAAACACCATATATTTT.

This chain joins TRBV27 and TRBJ1-2; TRBD1 matches at 9 bases. The CDR3 extends over 15 amino acids. The J segment lost 5 bases and the V segment lost 2 bases, leaving 6 bases of the junction unmatched. In germline, CDR1 is MNHEY, CDR2 SMNVEV (reference sequence). CDR3 DNA: TGTGCCAGCAGTTTAGTGGGACAGGGTCTGTATGGCTACACCTTC. Its translation: CASSLVGQGLYGYTF.

V and J are TRBV15 and TRBJ1-6; D is uncertain. Germline CDR1 is LNHNV and CDR2 is YYDKDF (reference sequence). V was trimmed by 3 bases and J by 7 bases, leaving 7 bases between them. CDR3 length: 13 amino acids. The CDR3 nucleotides are TGTGCCACCAGCAGGGAGGCGAATTCACCCCTCCACTTT. Its protein is CATSREANSPLHF.

The rearrangement uses TRBV11-2 and TRBJ2-1; 7 bases map to TRBD1. Germline CDR1 SGHAT, CDR2 FQNNGV. J was trimmed by 0 bases and V by 4 bases; bases with no gene match: 9. CDR3 length: 17 amino acids. The CDR3: CASSSGTAKTSYNEQFF. CDR3 in DNA: TGTGCCAGCAGCTCGGGGACAGCCAAAACCTCCTACAATGAGCAGTTCTTC.